A few counts support the clone carrying this TCR beta chain. The antigen is unknown. The data belong to a study of beta chain features in type 1 diabetes. Expressed TCRB transcripts were sequenced after all isolated RNA was converted to cDNA. Method: immunoSEQ multiplex PCR; TCRdb's copy keeps in-frame clones and lacks some. The table shows about 290,000 clones, with roughly 8% occurring only once. Study-level results: For cells with high TCR expression, cDNA sequencing could yield over-representation.

The CDR3 has 13 residues. Germline loops: CDR1 MNHEY, CDR2 SMNVEV (reference sequence). V shed 2 bases and J shed 9 bases, with 14 bases lying between them. Input material: central memory CD4+ T cells from blood. The J gene is TRBJ2-7, the V gene TRBV27; D gene unclear. The TCR sequence derives from a woman under 30 in good health. For the CDR3, the DNA is TGTGCCAGCAGTTTAGGTATGATGTCGGGGCAGTACTTC. Its protein product is CASSLGMMSGQYF.